One and the same sample provided the 19 T cell receptor beta chains below, sequenced in a study of blood T cell repertoires in COVID-19. Produced via immunoSEQ multiplex PCR; TCRdb's table is partial and in-frame only. The table includes about 150,000 clones, roughly 83% detected once. The sequenced sample consisted of peripheral blood. These receptors were taken from a woman in her sixties with acute or convalescent COVID-19.

V and J are TRBV19 and TRBJ2-5; tentatively, D is TRBD2 (5 bases). The CDR3 loop spans 17 amino acids. Trimming took off 8 bases at V and 4 bases at J, with 26 bases between the two ends. CDR1 and CDR2 from the germline V gene are LNHDA and SQIVND (reference sequence). Here the CDR3 reads CASGFPSGSSGRETQYF. CDR3 bases: TGTGCCAGTGGTTTTCCGTCGGGGTCGTCGGGAAGAGAGACCCAGTACTTC. Full variable domain (missing parts from reference TRBV19 and TRBJ2-5): DGGITQSPKYLFRKEGQNVTLSCEQNLNHDAMYWYRQDPGQGLRLIYYSQIVNDFQKGDIAEGYSVSREKKESFPLTVTSAQKNPTAFYLCASGFPSGSSGRETQYFGPGTRLLVL.

For this clone: One end of the junction does not line up with germline, which may come from a read error. The chain carries TRBV3-1 (or the pseudogene TRBV3-2) and TRBJ1-1; D is ambiguous. The germline V gene has CDR1 LGHDT and CDR2 YNNKEL (reference sequence). This CDR3 region has 13 residues. The CDR3 is CASSQGADTEAFF. CDR3 nucleotide sequence: TGTGCCAGCAGCCAAGGGGCCGACACGGAAGCTTTCTTT.

This chain uses TRBV4-1 with TRBJ1-4; D is ambiguous. The germline CDR1 and CDR2 sequences are MGHRA and YSYEKL. Trimming stripped 1 base from V and 0 bases from J, with 6 bases between. This CDR3 region has 15 residues. The CDR3 DNA reads TGCGCCAGCAGCCAAGGCGGGACAACTAATGAAAAACTGTTTTTT. Its protein product is CASSQGGTTNEKLFF.

The chain links TRBV6-5 to TRBJ1-3, with D possibly being TRBD1 (5 bases). The CDR3 has 13 residues. Germline V gene sequence: CDR1 MNHEY, CDR2 SVGAGI. V lost 11 bases and J lost 0, with 11 bases in between. Here the CDR3 DNA reads TGTGCCTCCCAGGGTCTCTCTGGAAACACCATATATTTT. It codes for CASQGLSGNTIYF.

The chain employs TRBV4-1 and TRBJ1-5; no reliable D call. The CDR3 is made up of 13 amino acids. V lost 0 bases to trimming and J lost 6 bases, with 6 bases between them. From germline, CDR1 is MGHRA and CDR2 YSYEKL. In DNA, the CDR3 is TGCGCCAGCAGCCAAGAGCGCTTTCAGCCCCAGCATTTT. Translating it yields CASSQERFQPQHF.

This clone showed up just a few times. The chain carries TRBV6-5 and TRBJ1-2; D possibly corresponds to TRBD1 (6 bases). Trimming took off 8 bases at V and 8 bases at J, with 18 bases between the two ends. Germline V gene data show CDR1 as MNHEY and CDR2 as SVGAGI. This CDR3 has 13 amino acids. As DNA, the CDR3 is TGTGCCAGCCGTCCTACAGGGCGTTTGGGCTACACCTTC. It codes for CASRPTGRLGYTF.

V gene TRBV6-1 combines with J gene TRBJ2-5; D is uncertain. The germline gives CDR1 MNHNS, CDR2 SASEGT. This CDR3 contains 14 residues. Trimming took off 1 base at V and 1 base at J, with 7 bases between the two ends. This CDR3 is CASSEGHFQETQYF. CDR3 nucleotide sequence: TGTGCCAGCAGTGAAGGACATTTCCAAGAGACCCAGTACTTC.

This sequence joins TRBV15 and TRBJ1-1; D gene uncertain. Germline-derived CDR1 and CDR2 are LNHNV and YYDKDF (reference sequence). Between the trimmed V and J ends, which lost 1 base and 2 bases, there was a span of 8 bases. CDR3 length: 14 amino acids. The chain's CDR3 is CATSRGGANTEAFF. CDR3 bases: TGTGCCACCAGCAGAGGGGGAGCTAACACTGAAGCTTTCTTT.

The chain carries TRBV7-8 and TRBJ2-1, with TRBD1 identical over 8 bases. This CDR3 spans 15 amino acids. The junction had 8 bases not matched to a gene; V was cut back by 5 bases and J by 5 bases. From germline, CDR1 is SGHVS and CDR2 FQNEAQ. CDR3 nucleotides: TGTGCCAGCAGCCCTAGACAGGGGTTCGACAATGAGCAGTTCTTC. Protein: CASSPRQGFDNEQFF.

The chain joins TRBV7-8 to TRBJ1-2; D gene unclear. CDR1 SGHVS and CDR2 FQNEAQ come from the germline V gene. The CDR3 loop spans 14 amino acids. V gave up 1 base and J gave up 5 bases, with 11 bases separating them. CDR3 nucleotide sequence: TGTGCCAGCAGCTTAGGTCCATCTATTTATGGCTACACCTTC. Translation: CASSLGPSIYGYTF.

The genes are TRBV15 and TRBJ1-2; 7 nucleotides line up with TRBD1. This CDR3 spans 15 amino acids. Looked up from germline, CDR1 is LNHNV and CDR2 is YYDKDF (reference sequence). J lost 4 bases, V lost 5 bases, and 10 bases had no gene match. CDR3 sequence reads: CATSPTEGAGYGYTF. CDR3 DNA: TGTGCCACCAGCCCAACAGAGGGGGCGGGCTATGGCTACACCTTC.

This rearrangement joins TRBV7-6 to TRBJ1-4; 7 bases map to TRBD1. The CDR3 totals 15 residues. The junction had 7 bases not matched to a gene; V was cut back by 6 bases and J by 3 bases. Germline values: CDR1 SGHVS, CDR2 FNYEAQ. The CDR3 region has the DNA TGTGCCAGCAGTCGGGGCGGGACAGCTAATGAAAAACTGTTTTTT. As protein: CASSRGGTANEKLFF.

The genes are TRBV3-1 (or the pseudogene TRBV3-2) and TRBJ2-1; the D gene is possibly TRBD1 (9 bases). Looked up from germline, CDR1 is LGHDT and CDR2 is YNNKEL (reference sequence). The CDR3 runs to 14 residues. The V and J ends lost 4 bases and 7 bases respectively, with 14 bases between them. The CDR3 bases are TGTGCCAGCAGCCTAGCGGGGACAGGGAATGAGCAGTTCTTC. It is translated as CASSLAGTGNEQFF.

J is TRBJ1-2 and V is TRBV7-3; D gene unclear. The CDR3 sequence is 13 residues long. Trimming took off 5 bases at V and 4 bases at J, with 11 bases between the two ends. The V gene's germline CDR1 is SGHTA and CDR2 FQGTGA. DNA for the CDR3: TGTGCCAGCAGCCCCGACGGACTCTATGGCTACACCTTC. Protein sequence: CASSPDGLYGYTF.

The genes are TRBV7-2 and TRBJ1-2; D gene unclear. Trimming took 3 bases from V and 7 from J, leaving 12 bases between them. Germline lookup yields CDR1 SGHTA and CDR2 FQGNSA. The CDR3 spans 13 residues. This chain's CDR3 is CASSLATQAGYTF. The CDR3 DNA is TGTGCCAGCAGCTTGGCCACCCAGGCTGGCTACACCTTC.

V is TRBV19 and J is TRBJ1-6, with D possibly matching TRBD1 (5 bases). The germline V and J ends were trimmed by 11 bases and 5 bases, with 13 bases remaining between them. Germline CDR1 and CDR2: LNHDA and SQIVND (reference sequence). The CDR3 is 13 amino acids. CDR3 amino acids: CASSPGDNSPLHF. In DNA, the CDR3 is TGTGCCTCCTCACCGGGGGATAATTCACCCCTCCACTTT.

This rearrangement joins TRBV27 to TRBJ1-6; D is unresolved. Trimming shortened V by 6 bases and J by 7 bases, and 7 bases separated the two germline ends. In germline, CDR1 is MNHEY, CDR2 SMNVEV (reference sequence). The CDR3 length is 12 residues. CDR3 amino acids: CASRGGNSPLHF. CDR3 DNA sequence: TGTGCCAGCAGGGGAGGGAATTCACCCCTCCACTTT.

This chain joins TRBV5-1 and TRBJ2-2; D gene ambiguous. In germline, CDR1 is SGHRS, CDR2 YFSETQ. V lost 4 bases and J lost 1, with 8 bases in between. The CDR3 sequence is 14 residues long. In DNA, the CDR3 is TGCGCCAGCAGCGAGAGAGGGAACACCGGGGAGCTGTTTTTT. Translated, it gives CASSERGNTGELFF.

The CDR3 protein is CASSFQATGGFF. The CDR3, as DNA: TGCGCCAGCAGCTTTCAGGCTACAGGTGGTTTCTTT. This rearrangement joins TRBV5-1 to TRBJ1-1; maybe TRBD1 (5 bases). CDR1 and CDR2 from the germline V gene are SGHRS and YFSETQ. Between the trimmed V and J ends, which lost 2 bases and 13 bases, there was a span of 15 bases. CDR3 length equals 12 residues.